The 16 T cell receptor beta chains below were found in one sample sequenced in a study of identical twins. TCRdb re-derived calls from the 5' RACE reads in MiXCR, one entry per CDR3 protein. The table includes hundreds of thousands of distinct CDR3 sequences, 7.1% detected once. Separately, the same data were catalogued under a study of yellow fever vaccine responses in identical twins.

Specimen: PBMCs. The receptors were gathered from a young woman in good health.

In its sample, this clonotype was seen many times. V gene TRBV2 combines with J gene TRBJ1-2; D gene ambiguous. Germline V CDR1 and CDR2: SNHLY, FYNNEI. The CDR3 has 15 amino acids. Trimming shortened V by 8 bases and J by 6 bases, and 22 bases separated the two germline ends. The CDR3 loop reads CASAGSPREVDGYTF. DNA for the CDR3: TGTGCCAGCGCGGGTTCTCCAAGGGAAGTAGATGGCTACACCTTC.

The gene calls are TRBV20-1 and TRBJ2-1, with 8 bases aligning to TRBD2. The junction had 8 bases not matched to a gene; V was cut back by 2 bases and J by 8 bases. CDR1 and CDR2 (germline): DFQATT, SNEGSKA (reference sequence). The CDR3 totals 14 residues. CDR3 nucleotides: TGCAGTGCTAGAAAGGCGGGGGGAATGGATGAGCAGTTCTTC. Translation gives CSARKAGGMDEQFF.

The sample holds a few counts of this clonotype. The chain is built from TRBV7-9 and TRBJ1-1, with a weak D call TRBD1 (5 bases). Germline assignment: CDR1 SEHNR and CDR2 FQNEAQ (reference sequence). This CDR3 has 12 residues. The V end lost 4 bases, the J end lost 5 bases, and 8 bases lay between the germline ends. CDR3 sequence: CASSSRQTEAFF. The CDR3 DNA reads TGTGCCAGCAGCTCCCGACAGACTGAAGCTTTCTTT.

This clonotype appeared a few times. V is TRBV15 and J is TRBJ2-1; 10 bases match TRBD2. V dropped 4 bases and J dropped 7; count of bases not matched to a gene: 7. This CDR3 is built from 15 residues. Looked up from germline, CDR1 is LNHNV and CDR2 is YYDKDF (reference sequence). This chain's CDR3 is CATSIALAGYNEQFF. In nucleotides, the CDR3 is TGTGCCACCAGCATCGCACTAGCGGGATATAATGAGCAGTTCTTC.

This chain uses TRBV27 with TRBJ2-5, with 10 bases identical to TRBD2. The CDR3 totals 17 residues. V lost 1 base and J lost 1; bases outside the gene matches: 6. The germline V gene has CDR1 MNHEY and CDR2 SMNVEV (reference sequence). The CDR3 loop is CASSLWPSGGLQETQYF. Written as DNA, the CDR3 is TGTGCCAGCAGTTTATGGCCTAGCGGGGGTCTCCAAGAGACCCAGTACTTC.

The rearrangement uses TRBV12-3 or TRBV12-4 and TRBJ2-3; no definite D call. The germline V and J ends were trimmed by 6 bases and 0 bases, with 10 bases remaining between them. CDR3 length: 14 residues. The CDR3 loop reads CASSRSTSTDTQYF. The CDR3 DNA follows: TGTGCCAGCAGCCGGAGCACCAGCACAGATACGCAGTATTTT.

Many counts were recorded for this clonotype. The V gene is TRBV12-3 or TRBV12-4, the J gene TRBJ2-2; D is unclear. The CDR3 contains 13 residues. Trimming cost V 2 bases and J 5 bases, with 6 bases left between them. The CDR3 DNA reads TGTGCCAGCAGTTTACGAGTAACCGGGGAGCTGTTTTTT. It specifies CASSLRVTGELFF.

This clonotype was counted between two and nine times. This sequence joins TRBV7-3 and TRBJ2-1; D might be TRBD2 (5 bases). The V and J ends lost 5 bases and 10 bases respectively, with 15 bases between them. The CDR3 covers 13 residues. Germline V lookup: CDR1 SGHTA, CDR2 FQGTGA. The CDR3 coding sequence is TGTGCCAGCAGCAAGACGACGGGGAACGAGCAGTTCTTC. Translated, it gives CASSKTTGNEQFF.

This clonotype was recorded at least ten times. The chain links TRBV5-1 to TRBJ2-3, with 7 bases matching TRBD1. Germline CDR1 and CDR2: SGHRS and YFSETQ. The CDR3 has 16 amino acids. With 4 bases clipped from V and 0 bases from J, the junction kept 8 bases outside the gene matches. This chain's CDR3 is CASSNLSRGSTDTQYF. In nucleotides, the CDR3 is TGCGCCAGCAGCAACCTCTCCAGGGGGAGCACAGATACGCAGTATTTT.

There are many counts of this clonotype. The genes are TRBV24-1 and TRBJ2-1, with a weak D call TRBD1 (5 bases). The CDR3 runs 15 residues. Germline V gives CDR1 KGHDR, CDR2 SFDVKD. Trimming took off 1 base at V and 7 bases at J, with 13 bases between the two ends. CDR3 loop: CATSDLRGGRNEQFF. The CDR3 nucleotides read TGTGCCACCAGTGATTTAAGGGGTGGTCGTAATGAGCAGTTCTTC.

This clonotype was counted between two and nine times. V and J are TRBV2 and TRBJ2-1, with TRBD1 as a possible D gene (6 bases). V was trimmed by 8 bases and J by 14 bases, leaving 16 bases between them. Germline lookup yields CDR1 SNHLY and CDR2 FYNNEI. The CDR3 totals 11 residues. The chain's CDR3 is CASQSGTWEFF. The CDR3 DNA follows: TGTGCCAGCCAGTCTGGGACATGGGAGTTCTTC.

The CDR3 loop is CASSPLPSGGALNTGELFF. CDR3 sequence (DNA): TGCGCCAGCAGCCCGCTTCCTAGCGGGGGGGCTTTAAACACCGGGGAGCTGTTTTTT. The V gene is TRBV5-1, the J gene TRBJ2-2; 12 bases are shared with TRBD2. Germline V gene data show CDR1 as SGHRS and CDR2 as YFSETQ. This CDR3 is built from 19 residues. V gave up 4 bases and J gave up 2 bases; unmatched junction bases: 12.

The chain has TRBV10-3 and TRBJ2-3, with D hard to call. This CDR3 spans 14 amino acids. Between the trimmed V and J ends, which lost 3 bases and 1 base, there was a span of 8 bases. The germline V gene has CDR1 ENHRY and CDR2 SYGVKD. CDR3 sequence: CAISDSGRTDTQYF. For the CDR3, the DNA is TGTGCCATCAGTGATTCGGGCCGCACAGATACGCAGTATTTT.

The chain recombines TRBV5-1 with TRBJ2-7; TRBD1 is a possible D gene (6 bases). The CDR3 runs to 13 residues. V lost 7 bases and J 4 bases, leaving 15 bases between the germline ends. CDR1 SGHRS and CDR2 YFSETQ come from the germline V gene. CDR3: CASRSQGSYEQYF. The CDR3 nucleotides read TGCGCCAGCCGCTCCCAGGGGAGTTACGAGCAGTACTTC.

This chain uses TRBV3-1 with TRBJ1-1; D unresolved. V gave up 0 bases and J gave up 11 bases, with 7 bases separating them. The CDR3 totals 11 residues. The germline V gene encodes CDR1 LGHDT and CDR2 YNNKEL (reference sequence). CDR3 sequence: CASSQERSAFF. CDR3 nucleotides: TGTGCCAGCAGCCAAGAAAGGTCGGCTTTCTTT. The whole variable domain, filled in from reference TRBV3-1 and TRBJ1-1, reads DTAVSQTPKYLVTQMGNDKSIKCEQNLGHDTMYWYKQDSKKFLKIMFSYNNKELIINETVPNRFSPKSPDKAHLNLHINSLELGDSAVYFCASSQERSAFFGQGTRLTVV.

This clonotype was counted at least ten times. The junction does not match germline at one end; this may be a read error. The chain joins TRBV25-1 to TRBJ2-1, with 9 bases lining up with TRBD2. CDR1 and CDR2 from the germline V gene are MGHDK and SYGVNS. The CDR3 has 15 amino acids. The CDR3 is CASSSGGRGYNEQLF. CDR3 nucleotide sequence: TGTGCCAGCAGTTCTGGCGGGAGGGGCTACAATGAGCAGCTCTTC.